This TCR beta chain was found in a study of shared clonotypes between healthy human individuals. CD45RO-negative CD8 cells positively selected for CCR7 made up the naive population, which excluded terminally differentiated effector memory CD45RA+ cells. Recent vaccinations or acute infections were absent in the healthy HIV-negative adult donors. The CDR3 spans 13 residues. Deletions cut 0 bases from V and 9 bases from J, with 10 bases between. Germline CDR1 SGDLS, CDR2 YYNGEE. The assay was immunoSEQ multiplex PCR, and TCRdb's table has in-frame clones only and misses some. Seen here are nearly 2 million clones, about 95% observed once, and the top ten hold roughly 1%.

This sequence joins TRBV9 and TRBJ2-1; D unclear. The source of this sequence is a man between 18 and 35 years old in good health. The sequenced sample consisted of naive CD8+ T cells sorted from blood. CDR3 in amino acids: CASSVVLASEQFF. DNA for the CDR3: TGTGCCAGCAGCGTAGTTCTGGCTAGTGAGCAGTTCTTC.